This record concerns one T cell receptor (beta chain) sequence. Its target is not known. This entry belongs to a study of cytomegalovirus exposure and HLA in healthy donors. General observations from the study: Most of the CMV-associated TCR beta chains (in a later analysis) appeared to be HLA-restricted. Associated with cytomegalovirus, according to the listing, were 150 to 200 TCR beta chains.

With 60 Vbeta and 13 Jbeta primers, the PCR was carried out. The repertoire was sequenced with immunoSEQ multiplex PCR; TCRdb's copy has only in-frame clones and lacks some. The sample comprises some 67,000 clones, roughly 75% of which are singletons, and approximately 7.8% rests with the top ten. V was trimmed by 0 bases and J by 4 bases, leaving 12 bases between them. Germline CDR1 reads ENHRY; CDR2 reads SYGVKD. The CDR3 loop spans 15 amino acids. The sequencing sample was made of PBMCs. This chain links TRBV10-3 with TRBJ1-2; D is unclear. This sequence was found in a man aged 55 to 69 in good health and CMV-seropositive. This CDR3 is CAISESTLLSYGYTF. The CDR3 bases are TGTGCCATCAGTGAGTCGACTCTCCTGAGCTATGGCTACACCTTC.